This T cell receptor (beta chain) is from a study of tumor and adjacent non-tumor tissue in lung cancer. Study context: The patients, 10 men and four to six women, were about 30 to 85 with stage I to III disease.

Three rounds of nested PCR, following a modified ARM-PCR protocol, produced the TCRbeta library. Using its own MiXCR run on the multiplex PCR reads, TCRdb lists one record per CDR3 protein. The profile shows some 78,000 distinct CDR3 sequences, around 80% of them singletons. RNA was extracted from bulk tissue without any cell sorting. Between August and November 2014, newly diagnosed, chemotherapy-naive lung cancer patients underwent thoracic surgery in China. General study points: Tumor repertoires had a smaller top 100 clone share than normal lung.

This clonotype has ten or more counts. As yet, its antigen is unknown. V shed 2 bases and J shed 5 bases, with 7 bases lying between them. The length of the CDR3 is 13 residues. CDR1 and CDR2 from the germline V gene are DFQATT and SNEGSKA (reference sequence). This sequence originates from a woman in her fifties or sixties with non-small cell lung cancer. The genes are TRBV20-1 and TRBJ1-6, with no clear D. Input material: lung tumor tissue. Written as DNA, the CDR3 is TGCAGTGCTAGACGGCTAGATAATTCACCCCTCCACTTT. It is translated as CSARRLDNSPLHF.